These T cell receptor beta chains were read from a single sample in a study of shared clonotypes between healthy human individuals. The table came from immunoSEQ multiplex PCR; TCRdb's copy has only in-frame clones and leaves some out. The table lists approximately 1.9 million clones, roughly 95% of them singletons. The sequenced sample was naive CD8+ T cells from PBMCs. The source of these receptors is a man between 18 and 29 years old in good health. Some clones in this sample may be carry-over from other donors' samples. The CDR3 runs from the conserved cysteine through the conserved F or W.

TRBJ2-1,TRBV7-9,CASSRDRGHEQFF
TRBJ2-7,TRBV27,CASSLYSTTGGYEQYF
TRBJ1-2,TRBV9,CASSVSGANYGYTF
TRBJ2-2,TRBV9,CASGTSTGVKDTNTGELFF
TRBJ2-7,TRBV4-2,CASSQESVTGPTSGEQYF
TRBJ2-5,TRBV4-2,CASSQVSGDTYQETQYF
TRBJ2-7,TRBV7-9,CASSLVGRRSYEQYF
TRBJ2-6,TRBV2,CASSRGSGANVLTF
TRBJ1-1,TRBV9,CASSVGGSTEAFF
TRBJ2-1,TRBV18,CASSPKLAGVDEQFF
TRBJ1-1,TRBV4-2,CASSPELRTYEAFF
TRBJ2-5,TRBV28,CASSYRVEETQYF
TRBJ2-7,TRBV7-8,CASSSRDHNYEQYF
TRBJ1-2,TRBV11-2,CASSLRGLGYTF
TRBJ1-3,TRBV10-2,CASTKGTEAIIGNTIYF
TRBJ1-5,TRBV27,CASKSGRTNGQPQHF
TRBJ1-1,TRBV6-1,CASSEENRLNTEAFF
TRBJ2-3,TRBV7-3,CASSPTDSPDTQYF
TRBJ1-1,TRBV5-6,CASSLGPEAFF
TRBJ1-2,TRBV5-1,CASSLLDFGGNYGYTF
TRBJ2-1,TRBV6-1,CASSGGLVYNEQFF
TRBJ2-5,TRBV6-1,CASSDGRQSTQETQYF
TRBJ2-3,TRBV27,CASSPLGTSGTTDTQYF
TRBJ2-1,TRBV9,CASSLVAGGRNEQFF
TRBJ2-7,TRBV15,CATSRDQRFAYEQYF
TRBJ2-1,TRBV6-5,CASSPRGSSYNEQFF
TRBJ2-5,TRBV7-9,CASSWPGETQYF
TRBJ2-5,TRBV9,CASSYTGRVGETQYF
TRBJ1-2,TRBV27,CASSLLGTGLGYTF
TRBJ2-3,TRBV27,CASSLFPAGGKADTQYF
TRBJ1-1,TRBV19,CASSIFGGLALNTEAFF
TRBJ2-7,TRBV5-1,CASSTGTGGYEQYF
TRBJ2-3,TRBV6-6,CASGDSGYTDTQYF
TRBJ2-2,TRBV7-9,CASSLVGRLNTGELFF
TRBJ1-5,TRBV27,CASSWGGNQPQHF
TRBJ1-1,TRBV5-1,CASSLDGRPLRTEAFF
TRBJ2-7,TRBV9,CASSDGTNSYEQYF
TRBJ2-1,TRBV7-3,CASSLGLANEQFF
TRBJ1-2,TRBV7-3,CASSQGQGHGYTF
TRBJ1-1,TRBV27,CASTKRLSGSYTEAFF
TRBJ2-7,TRBV7-9,CASSSSLAGPKYF
TRBJ2-6,TRBV2,CASSEPLLAGSGANVLTF
TRBJ2-7,TRBV27,CASSLSTGEASYEQYF
TRBJ2-7,TRBV25-1,CASSESTVYEQYF
TRBJ2-2,TRBV4-1,CASSQESPAHAGELFF
TRBJ2-1,TRBV10-1,CASKRSRFNAYSYNEQFF
TRBJ1-2,TRBV4-3,CASSHQDGGYGYTF
TRBJ2-5,TRBV9,CASSVGGGKTETQYF
TRBJ1-1,TRBV11-1,CASSLSYNTEAFF
TRBJ1-5,TRBV27,CASSLSRLQPQHF